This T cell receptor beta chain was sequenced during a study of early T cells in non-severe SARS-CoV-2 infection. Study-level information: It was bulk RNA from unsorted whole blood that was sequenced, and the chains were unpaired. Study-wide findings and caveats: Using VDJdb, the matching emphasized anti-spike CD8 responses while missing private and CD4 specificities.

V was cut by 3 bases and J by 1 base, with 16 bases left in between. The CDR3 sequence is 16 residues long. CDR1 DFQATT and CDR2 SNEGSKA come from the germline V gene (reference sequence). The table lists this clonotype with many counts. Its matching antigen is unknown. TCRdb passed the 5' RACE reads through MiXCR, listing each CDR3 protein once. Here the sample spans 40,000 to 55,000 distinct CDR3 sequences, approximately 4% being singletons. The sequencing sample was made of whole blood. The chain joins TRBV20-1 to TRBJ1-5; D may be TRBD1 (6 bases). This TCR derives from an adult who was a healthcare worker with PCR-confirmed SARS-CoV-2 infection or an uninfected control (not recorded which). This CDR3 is CSARGTQGSSNQPQHF. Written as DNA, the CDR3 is TGCAGTGCTAGGGGCACACAGGGAAGCAGCAATCAGCCCCAGCATTTT.